This T cell receptor (beta chain) derives from a study of siplizumab effects on memory and regulatory T cells. Assay used: immunoSEQ multiplex PCR; TCRdb lists only in-frame clones, some missing. The table records approximately 100,000 clones, 90% to 95% of them present only once. This CDR3 region has 13 residues. V trimming: 8 bases; J trimming: 4 bases; junction bases outside the gene matches: 5. Germline V CDR1 and CDR2: KGHSH, LQKENI. The chain is built from TRBV18 and TRBJ1-1; 9 bases are a match to TRBD1. This receptor was taken from a human donor in good health. Sequenced: Tregs sorted from blood. CDR3 sequence reads: CASTADRGTEAFF. For the CDR3, the DNA is TGTGCCAGCACAGCGGACAGGGGCACTGAAGCTTTCTTT.